The entry that follows covers one T cell receptor beta chain sequence. The target antigen is unknown. The sample originates from a study of T-cell reconstitution after alpha-beta-depleted transplantation in children. Germline lookup yields CDR1 MNHNS and CDR2 SASEGT. The CDR3 consists of 16 residues. J lost 6 bases, V lost 6 bases, and 13 bases had no gene match. During its preparation, the TCRbeta library received unique molecular identifiers. Each CDR3 protein is one row after TCRdb ran MiXCR on the PCR reads. The data show under 250,000 distinct CDR3 sequences, roughly 18% seen once. Findings and caveats of the study: Several patients had high TCRbeta diversity at day 60; it came from surviving recipient T cells and thymic progenitors. Most T-cell counts and diversity one year after the transplant came from T cells that were newly produced. Several hundred expanded graft clones reportedly were the source of alpha-beta T cells about two months after transplant.

The rearrangement links TRBV6-1 to TRBJ1-4, with TRBD1 matching 7 bases. The source material was PBMCs, mostly from graft donor cells, sampled 360 days after TCRalphabeta/CD19-depleted stem cell transplant. The TCR was taken from a male patient aged 2 to 9 who had a stem cell transplant for acute lymphoblastic leukemia, so the T cells may come from the graft donor. The CDR3 bases are TGTGCCAGCAGCCCCGGGACAGCGAGCTCTCATGAAAAACTGTTTTTT. Protein: CASSPGTASSHEKLFF.